Each of the 29 T cell receptor beta chains below was sequenced from the same sample in a study of cytotoxic CD8 clonotypes in ibrutinib-treated CLL. Repertoires were generated with immunoSEQ multiplex PCR, while TCRdb's copy carries only in-frame clones and drops some. Counted here are around 310,000 clones, around four fifths occurring once; the ten biggest clones make up under 8.5%. The sequencing used PBMCs, collected before ibrutinib treatment. The receptors originated from a human donor with chronic lymphocytic leukemia.

The chain carries TRBV2 and TRBJ2-7, with 8 bases aligning to TRBD1. V lost 3 bases and J lost 4; bases outside the gene matches: 5. Per the germline V gene, CDR1 is SNHLY and CDR2 is FYNNEI. The CDR3 extends over 14 amino acids. The CDR3 nucleotides read TGTGCCAGCAGTGAGGTTCGACAGGGGTACGAGCAGTACTTC. Amino acids: CASSEVRQGYEQYF.

CDR3 bases: TGTGCCAGCAGCTCAGGGCGGAACGGGAGTTCCTACGAGCAGTACTTC. Translated, it gives CASSSGRNGSSYEQYF. The rearrangement uses TRBV11-2 and TRBJ2-7; perhaps TRBD2 as D (6 bases). CDR1 is SGHAT, CDR2 FQNNGV, per germline. The V end was cut by 4 bases, the J end by 1 base, with 17 bases between. This CDR3 has 16 amino acids.

The V call is TRBV7-2, the J call TRBJ1-2, with 8 bases identical to TRBD1. The trim removed 4 bases at V and 6 bases at J, leaving 10 bases unmatched. CDR3 size: 15 residues. From germline, CDR1 is SGHTA and CDR2 FQGNSA. CDR3 sequence reads: CASSSFGQGANGYTF. CDR3 sequence (DNA): TGTGCCAGCAGCTCATTTGGGCAGGGGGCAAATGGCTACACCTTC.

A single count supports this clone. J is TRBJ1-1 and V is TRBV6-5; D remains ambiguous. Germline V CDR1 and CDR2: MNHEY, SVGAGI. CDR3 size: 13 residues. Trimming took 4 bases from V and 3 from J, leaving 9 bases between them. The CDR3 region has the DNA TGTGCCAGCAGTTGGGAAGGATACACTGAAGCTTTCTTT. Amino acids: CASSWEGYTEAFF.

The V call is TRBV27, the J call TRBJ2-1; D is unclear. Between the trimmed V and J ends, which lost 7 bases and 7 bases, there was a span of 8 bases. This CDR3 spans 11 amino acids. CDR1 is MNHEY, CDR2 SMNVEV, per germline (reference sequence). The CDR3 DNA follows: TGTGCCAGCACCCTCCGTAATGAGCAGTTCTTC. It specifies CASTLRNEQFF.

The chain employs TRBV7-9 and TRBJ2-5; 12 nucleotides align to TRBD2. Germline V gene lookup returns CDR1 SEHNR and CDR2 FQNEAQ (reference sequence). This CDR3 has 15 residues. V dropped 5 bases and J dropped 4; count of bases not matched to a gene: 5. In DNA, the CDR3 is TGTGCCAGCAGCCTCGGGGGACTAGCGGGAGAGACCCAGTACTTC. This codes for CASSLGGLAGETQYF.

J is TRBJ2-1 and V is TRBV5-1; 7 bases are a match to TRBD1. Germline V lookup: CDR1 SGHRS, CDR2 YFSETQ. The CDR3 has 14 residues. The V segment lost 1 base and the J segment 9 bases; nucleotides outside the gene matches: 7. CDR3 in DNA: TGCGCCAGCAGCTTGTTTCAGGGGGTAGGTGAGCAGTTCTTC. Translated, it gives CASSLFQGVGEQFF.

The V and J genes are TRBV4-3 and TRBJ1-2; 8 bases match TRBD1. J lost 3 bases, V lost 2 bases, and 11 bases had no gene match. Germline loops: CDR1 LGHNA, CDR2 YSLEER. The length of the CDR3 is 17 residues. This CDR3 reads CASSQLLQGADDYGYTF. The CDR3 nucleotides read TGCGCCAGCAGCCAACTTCTGCAGGGGGCAGACGACTATGGCTACACCTTC.

This chain joins TRBV6-5 and TRBJ1-5; no reliable D call. Germline V CDR1 and CDR2: MNHEY, SVGAGI. V lost 5 bases and J lost 3, with 8 bases in between. This CDR3 region has 13 residues. DNA for the CDR3: TGTGCCAGCAGTGTTATAGCCAATCAGCCCCAGCATTTT. This codes for CASSVIANQPQHF.

A few counts support this clone. This chain connects TRBV6-4 to TRBJ1-2; D gene uncertain. V lost 2 bases, J lost 1 base, and 2 bases lay in between. Germline V gene lookup returns CDR1 MRHNA and CDR2 SNTAGT. This CDR3 region has 12 residues. The CDR3 reads CASSDGNYGYTF. CDR3 sequence (DNA): TGTGCCAGCAGTGACGGTAACTATGGCTACACCTTC.

V usage is TRBV4-3 and J usage is TRBJ2-7; TRBD1 matches at 8 bases. Germline trimming cut 0 bases from V and 2 bases from J; bases unmatched to any gene: 3. This CDR3 is 15 amino acids long. Germline V gene data show CDR1 as LGHNA and CDR2 as YSLEER. DNA for the CDR3: TGCGCCAGCAGCCAAGATCGGACAGGGCCCTACGAGCAGTACTTC. This codes for CASSQDRTGPYEQYF.

This chain links TRBV9 with TRBJ1-1; a possible D gene is TRBD1 (5 bases). CDR1 SGDLS and CDR2 YYNGEE come from the germline V gene. V lost 4 bases and J 11 bases, leaving 12 bases between the germline ends. The CDR3 has 11 residues. The CDR3 is CASSMGWDAFF. CDR3 nucleotides: TGTGCCAGCAGCATGGGGTGGGACGCTTTCTTT.

This sequence joins TRBV30 and TRBJ2-1; 10 bases map to TRBD1. The CDR3 covers 13 residues. J lost 7 bases, V lost 5 bases, and 5 bases had no gene match. The germline CDR1 and CDR2 sequences are GTSNPN and SVGIG (reference sequence). The CDR3 DNA is TGTGCCTGGGGGACAGGGGTTGGGAATGAGCAGTTCTTC. It specifies CAWGTGVGNEQFF.

J is TRBJ2-1 and V is TRBV27; TRBD1 or TRBD2 may be the D gene (7 bases each). V lost 3 bases to trimming and J lost 6 bases, with 18 bases between them. The CDR3 runs 16 residues. Germline V CDR1 and CDR2: MNHEY, SMNVEV (reference sequence). For the CDR3, the DNA is TGTGCCAGCAGTTTCCCAGCAGGGGGAGGGGGCAATGAGCAGTTCTTC. This codes for CASSFPAGGGGNEQFF.

The rearrangement links TRBV7-2 to TRBJ1-1; 7 nucleotides line up with TRBD1. The CDR3 totals 15 residues. The J segment lost 1 base and the V segment lost 4 bases, leaving 6 bases of the junction unmatched. The germline CDR1 and CDR2 sequences are SGHTA and FQGNSA. The CDR3: CASSSYRGGNTEAFF. In DNA form, the CDR3 reads TGTGCCAGCAGCTCATACAGGGGTGGGAACACTGAAGCTTTCTTT. Looking up the rest from reference TRBV7-2 and TRBJ1-1 gives the full variable domain: GAGVSQSPSNKVTEKGKDVELRCDPISGHTALYWYRQSLGQGLEFLIYFQGNSAPDKSGLPSDRFSAERTGGSVSTLTIQRTQQEDSAVYLCASSSYRGGNTEAFFGQGTRLTVV.

This chain links TRBV11-2 with TRBJ1-4, with D hard to call. This CDR3 region has 17 residues. The V end was cut by 4 bases, the J end by 0 bases, with 15 bases between. Germline CDR1 and CDR2: SGHAT and FQNNGV. The CDR3 sequence is CASSSSTREATNEKLFF. CDR3 bases: TGTGCCAGCAGCTCTTCGACTAGGGAAGCAACTAATGAAAAACTGTTTTTT.

The rearrangement joins TRBV12-5 to TRBJ1-5, with D perhaps TRBD1 (5 bases). This CDR3 is 14 amino acids long. V dropped 11 bases and J dropped 3 bases, with 17 bases sitting between them. Germline V lookup: CDR1 LGHNT, CDR2 FRNRAP. As DNA, the CDR3 is TGTGCTGGGGGGTGGAGGGCGTACAATCAGCCCCAGCATTTT. Its translation is CAGGWRAYNQPQHF.

The gene calls are TRBV6-5 and TRBJ1-6, with D unclear. There are 14 residues in the CDR3. Trimming removed 10 bases from V and 0 bases from J, with 10 bases in between. Germline values: CDR1 MNHEY, CDR2 SVGAGI. CDR3 DNA sequence: TGTGCCACCAAAAGGTCCTCCTATAATTCACCCCTCCACTTT. It yields the protein CATKRSSYNSPLHF.

This clone was counted between two and nine times. J is TRBJ1-5 and V is TRBV10-3; D is undetermined. The CDR3 is made up of 15 amino acids. Germline V gene lookup returns CDR1 ENHRY and CDR2 SYGVKD. V shed 8 bases and J shed 1 base, with 15 bases lying between them. The CDR3 DNA is TGTGCCATCGGTCCTCCGACTGAAAGCAATCAGCCCCAGCATTTT. This translates into CAIGPPTESNQPQHF.

CDR3 sequence reads: CASSVTLGSGNTIYF. CDR3 DNA: TGTGCCAGCAGCGTCACCTTGGGTTCTGGAAACACCATATATTTT. The chain carries TRBV9 and TRBJ1-3; D is uncertain. Germline assignment: CDR1 SGDLS and CDR2 YYNGEE. Trimming left V 2 bases short and J 1 base short, with 10 bases between. The length of the CDR3 is 15 residues.

The chain is built from TRBV28 and TRBJ2-1; D gene unclear. CDR3 length equals 14 residues. Trimming stripped 3 bases from V and 7 bases from J, with 13 bases between. Germline lookup yields CDR1 MDHEN and CDR2 SYDVKM. The CDR3 coding sequence is TGTGCCAGCAGTTTCCTGGGATTGGGAAATGAGCAGTTCTTC. This codes for CASSFLGLGNEQFF.

There are a few counts of this clone. The V gene is TRBV6-5, the J gene TRBJ2-1; D ambiguous. Trimming pared 5 bases from V and 9 bases from J, leaving 11 bases between. Germline V gives CDR1 MNHEY, CDR2 SVGAGI. The CDR3 is made up of 12 amino acids. CDR3 coding DNA: TGTGCCAGCAGTACAGTCGGTCTTGAGCAGTTCTTC. Protein product: CASSTVGLEQFF.

The chain carries TRBV2 and TRBJ2-4, with D unclear. Trimming cost V 2 bases and J 1 base, with 12 bases left between them. This CDR3 region has 16 residues. In germline, CDR1 is SNHLY, CDR2 FYNNEI. CDR3 nucleotide sequence: TGTGCCAGCAGTGAACCGCAGGTGGAGGCCAAAAACATTCAGTACTTC. It is translated as CASSEPQVEAKNIQYF.

This chain links TRBV29-1 with TRBJ1-1, with 7 bases aligning to TRBD1. Germline V gene sequence: CDR1 SQVTM, CDR2 ANQGSEA. This CDR3 has 12 amino acids. With 5 bases clipped from V and 5 bases from J, the junction kept 5 bases outside the gene matches. CDR3 sequence (DNA): TGCAGCGTTACGGACAGGCTGACTGAAGCTTTCTTT. Its protein is CSVTDRLTEAFF.

This clone was counted once. V and J are TRBV6-1 and TRBJ1-4; D not certain. With 4 bases removed from V and 5 bases from J, the gap between germline ends came to 11 bases. Germline-derived CDR1 and CDR2 are MNHNS and SASEGT. This CDR3 is built from 14 residues. This CDR3 reads CASSAGQRNEKLFF. CDR3 DNA: TGTGCCAGCAGTGCCGGTCAGAGGAATGAAAAACTGTTTTTT.

V usage is TRBV27 and J usage is TRBJ2-1; TRBD2 matches at 7 bases. Germline CDR1 and CDR2: MNHEY and SMNVEV (reference sequence). The CDR3 sequence is 16 residues long. J was trimmed by 7 bases and V by 1 base; bases with no gene match: 10. CDR3 in DNA: TGTGCCAGCAGTTTATTACCGGGAGGCCTAGGTAATGAGCAGTTCTTC. This codes for CASSLLPGGLGNEQFF.

The chain carries TRBV18 and TRBJ1-1, with D unclear. Looked up from germline, CDR1 is KGHSH and CDR2 is LQKENI. Trimming left V 6 bases short and J 1 base short, with 6 bases between. This CDR3 region has 12 residues. CDR3 region: CASSPENTEAFF. The CDR3 nucleotides are TGTGCCAGCTCCCCTGAGAACACTGAAGCTTTCTTT.

This clone was picked up one time. CDR3 loop: CASSQDRSGRVRGYTF. The CDR3 coding sequence is TGCGCCAGCAGCCAAGACAGGTCCGGCAGGGTTCGAGGCTACACCTTC. This chain uses TRBV4-3 with TRBJ1-2, with D tentatively TRBD1 (5 bases). Per the germline V gene, CDR1 is LGHNA and CDR2 is YSLEER. This CDR3 contains 16 residues. V gave up 0 bases and J gave up 8 bases, with 19 bases separating them.

The rearrangement links TRBV6-5 to TRBJ2-3; D might be TRBD1 (6 bases). V was shortened by 1 base and J by 5 bases, with 13 bases between the two germline ends. Germline CDR1 MNHEY, CDR2 SVGAGI. This CDR3 is built from 15 residues. The CDR3 sequence: CASSYFNRAGDTQYF. Written as DNA, the CDR3 is TGTGCCAGCAGTTACTTCAACAGGGCCGGAGATACGCAGTATTTT.